The table lists the clone carrying this T cell receptor (beta chain) with many counts. Its antigen is undetermined. This sample was taken from a study of spatial heterogeneity in lung cancer. Study overall: Each unique TCR and UMI combination was seen more than ten times on average in raw reads.

Points from the study as a whole: At tumor resection, ubiquitous expanded TCRs were detected in blood more often than later.

The time point was: sample taken at primary tumor resection. Whole RNA was taken from tumor, nontumor lung or frozen PBMC; it was then sequenced unsorted. TCRdb re-derived calls from the 5' RACE reads in MiXCR, one entry per CDR3 protein. The sample lists some 21,000 distinct CDR3 sequences, 3.3% occurring once. Sequencing used PBMCs, obtained at surgery. The receptor was isolated from a female donor with early-stage non-small cell lung cancer.

In DNA form, the CDR3 reads TGTGCCAGCAGCCCCTTTGGCAGCAATCAGCCCCAGCATTTT. Amino acids: CASSPFGSNQPQHF. The chain carries TRBV11-2 and TRBJ1-5; D is uncertain. The CDR3 spans 14 residues. V lost 5 bases and J lost 1, with 9 bases in between. Germline CDR1 reads SGHAT; CDR2 reads FQNNGV. Full variable domain (outside the CDR3, taken from reference TRBV11-2 and TRBJ1-5): EAGVAQSPRYKIIEKRQSVAFWCNPISGHATLYWYQQILGQGPKLLIQFQNNGVVDDSQLPKDRFSAERLKGVDSTLKIQPAKLEDSAVYLCASSPFGSNQPQHFGDGTRLSIL.